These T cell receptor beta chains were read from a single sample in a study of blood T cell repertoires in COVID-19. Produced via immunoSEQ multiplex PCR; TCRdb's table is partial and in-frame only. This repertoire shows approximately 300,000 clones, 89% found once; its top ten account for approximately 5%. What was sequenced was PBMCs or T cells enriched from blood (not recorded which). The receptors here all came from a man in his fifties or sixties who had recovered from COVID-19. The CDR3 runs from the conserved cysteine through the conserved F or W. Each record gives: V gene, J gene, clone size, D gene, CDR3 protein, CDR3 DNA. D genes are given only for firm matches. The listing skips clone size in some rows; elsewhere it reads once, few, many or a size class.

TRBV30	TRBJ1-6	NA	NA	CAWTKGRGGISPLHF	TGTGCCTGGACCAAGGGACGCGGAGGGATTTCACCCCTCCACTTT
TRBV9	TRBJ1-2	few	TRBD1	CASSEGAGYGYTF	TGTGCCAGCAGTGAGGGGGCGGGCTATGGCTACACCTTC
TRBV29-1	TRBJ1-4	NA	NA	CSAAEKLFF	TGCAGCGCAGCTGAAAAACTGTTTTTT
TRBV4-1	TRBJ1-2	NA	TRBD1	CASSQEGDRGYGYTF	TGCGCCAGCAGCCAAGAAGGGGACAGGGGGTATGGCTACACCTTC
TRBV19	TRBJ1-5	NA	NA	CASSIRAGFYQPQHF	TGTGCCAGTAGTATCAGGGCAGGTTTTTATCAGCCCCAGCATTTT
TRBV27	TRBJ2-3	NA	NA	CASRNGGAADTQYF	TGTGCCAGCAGGAACGGAGGGGCCGCAGATACGCAGTATTTT
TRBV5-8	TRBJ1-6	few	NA	CASSLSGNSPLHF	TGTGCCAGCAGCTTATCGGGGAATTCACCCCTCCACTTT
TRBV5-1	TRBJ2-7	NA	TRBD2	CASSLARTSGNYEQYF	TGCGCCAGCAGCTTGGCCCGGACTAGCGGCAACTACGAGCAGTACTTC
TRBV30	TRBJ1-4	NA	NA	CAWSFGASNEKLFF	TGTGCCTGGAGTTTTGGGGCTTCTAATGAAAAACTGTTTTTT
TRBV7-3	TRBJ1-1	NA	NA	CASSLRESTEAFF	TGTGCCAGCAGCTTACGGGAGAGCACTGAAGCTTTCTTT
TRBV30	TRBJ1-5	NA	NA	CAWSSGSNQPQHF	TGTGCCTGGAGTTCAGGTAGCAATCAGCCCCAGCATTTT
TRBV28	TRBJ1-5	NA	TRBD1	CAEDRVCLRGNQPQHF	TGTGCCGAGGACAGGGTCTGCCTTAGGGGCAATCAGCCCCAGCATTTT
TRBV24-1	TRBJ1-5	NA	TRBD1	CATSDSTRGDQPQHF	TGTGCCACCAGTGATTCAACCAGGGGGGATCAGCCCCAGCATTTT
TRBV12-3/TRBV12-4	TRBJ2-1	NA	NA	CASSLQGRTEQFF	TGTGCCAGCAGTTTACAGGGTCGGACTGAGCAGTTCTTC
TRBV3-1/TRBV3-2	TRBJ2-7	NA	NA	CASSQVVGRLNEQYF	TGTGCCAGCAGCCAAGTGGTGGGGCGTCTGAACGAGCAGTACTTC
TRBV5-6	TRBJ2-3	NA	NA	CASSDTGKVFADTQYF	TGTGCCAGCAGCGATACAGGGAAGGTTTTCGCAGATACGCAGTATTTT
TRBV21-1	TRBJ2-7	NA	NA	CASSQGDRASYEQYF	TGTGCCAGCAGCCAGGGGGACAGGGCCTCCTACGAGCAGTACTTC
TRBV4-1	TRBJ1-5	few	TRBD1	CASSVRDSRNQPQHF	TGCGCCAGCAGCGTCCGGGACAGCAGGAATCAGCCCCAGCATTTT
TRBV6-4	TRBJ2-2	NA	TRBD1	CASRQGVSAGELFF	TGTGCCAGCAGGCAGGGGGTTTCGGCCGGGGAGCTGTTTTTT
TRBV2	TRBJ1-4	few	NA	CASSGQDPDEKLFF	TGTGCCAGCAGTGGTCAGGATCCTGATGAAAAACTGTTTTTT
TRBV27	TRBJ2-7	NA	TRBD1	CASSTLGQGSYEQYF	TGTGCCAGCAGTACCCTGGGACAGGGGTCCTACGAGCAGTACTTC
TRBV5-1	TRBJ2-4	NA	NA	CASSPLQGAKNIQYF	TGCGCCAGCAGCCCACTACAGGGAGCCAAAAACATTCAGTACTTC
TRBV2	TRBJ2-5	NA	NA	CASTSVEGGTQYF	TGTGCCAGCACCTCCGTTGAAGGGGGGACCCAGTACTTC
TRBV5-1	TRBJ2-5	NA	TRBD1	CASSLAGGQGSGTQYF	TGCGCCAGCAGCTTGGCCGGGGGACAGGGGTCAGGGACCCAGTACTTC
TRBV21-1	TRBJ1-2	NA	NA	CASSPKSRTGNYGYTF	TGTGCCAGCAGCCCAAAATCACGGACAGGGAACTATGGCTACACCTTC
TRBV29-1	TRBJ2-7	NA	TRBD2	CSARRGGSDEQYF	TGCAGCGCCAGGCGGGGCGGGAGTGACGAGCAGTACTTC
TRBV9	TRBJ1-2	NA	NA	CASSPSGVDYGYTF	TGTGCCAGCAGCCCGAGCGGGGTAGACTATGGCTACACCTTC
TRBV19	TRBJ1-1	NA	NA	CASSRLGAQTEAFF	TGTGCCAGTAGTAGGCTGGGGGCGCAGACTGAAGCTTTCTTT
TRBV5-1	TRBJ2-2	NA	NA	CASSFGAGPTGELFF	TGCGCCAGCAGCTTTGGGGCAGGGCCGACCGGGGAGCTGTTTTTT
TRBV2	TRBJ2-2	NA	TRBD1	CASSPTGMYIGELFF	TGTGCCAGCAGTCCGACAGGGATGTACATCGGGGAGCTGTTTTTT
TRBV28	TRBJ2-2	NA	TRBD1	CASRPQGARTGELFF	TGTGCCAGCAGACCACAGGGGGCGCGGACCGGGGAGCTGTTTTTT
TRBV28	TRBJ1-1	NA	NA	CASRANTEAFF	TGTGCCAGCAGGGCGAACACTGAAGCTTTCTTT
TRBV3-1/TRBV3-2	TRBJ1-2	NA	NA	CASSVGAGGGYTF	TGTGCCAGCAGCGTCGGAGCCGGGGGTGGCTACACCTTC
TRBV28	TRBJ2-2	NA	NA	CASKSAQMNTGELFF	TGTGCCAGCAAATCAGCGCAGATGAACACCGGGGAGCTGTTTTTT
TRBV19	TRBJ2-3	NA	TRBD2	CASSIRGDGTDTQYF	TGTGCCAGTAGTATTCGGGGGGACGGCACAGATACGCAGTATTTT
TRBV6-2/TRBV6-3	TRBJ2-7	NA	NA	CASSRNRNGYEQYF	TGTGCCAGCAGCAGGAACAGGAACGGTTACGAGCAGTACTTC
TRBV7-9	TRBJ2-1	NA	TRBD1	CASSLGDSPTNEQFF	TGTGCCAGCAGCTTAGGGGACAGCCCTACCAATGAGCAGTTCTTC
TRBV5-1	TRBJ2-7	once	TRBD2	CASSLATSGVGEQYF	TGCGCCAGCAGCTTGGCGACTAGCGGAGTCGGCGAGCAGTACTTC
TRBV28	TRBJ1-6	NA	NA	CASSLFRASAGSPLHF	TGTGCCAGCAGTTTATTCCGGGCCTCGGCGGGTTCACCCCTCCACTTT
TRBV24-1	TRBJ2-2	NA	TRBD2	CATSESGGTGELFF	TGTGCCACCAGTGAAAGCGGGGGGACCGGGGAGCTGTTTTTT
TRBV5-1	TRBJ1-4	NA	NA	CASRPGATNEKLFF	TGCGCCAGCAGACCGGGAGCAACTAATGAAAAACTGTTTTTT
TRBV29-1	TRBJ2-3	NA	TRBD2	CSVYRWTSGSVDTQYF	TGCAGCGTCTATAGATGGACTAGCGGGAGCGTAGATACGCAGTATTTT
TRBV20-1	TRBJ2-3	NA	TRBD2	CSASRIAGGATDTQYF	TGCAGTGCTAGTCGCATAGCGGGAGGAGCTACAGATACGCAGTATTTT
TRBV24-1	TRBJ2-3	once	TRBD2	CATSDLGSGGTDTQYF	TGTGCCACCAGTGATTTAGGTAGCGGGGGGACAGATACGCAGTATTTT
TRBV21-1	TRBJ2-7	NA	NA	CASSLGQGHEQYF	TGTGCCAGCAGCCTCGGACAGGGACACGAGCAGTACTTC
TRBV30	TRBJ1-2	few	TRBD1	CAWSGDRDRGRGYTF	TGTGCCTGGAGCGGGGACCGGGACAGGGGACGGGGCTACACCTTC
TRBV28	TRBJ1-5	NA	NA	CASSLQRDQPQHF	TGTGCCAGCAGTTTACAGCGTGATCAGCCCCAGCATTTT
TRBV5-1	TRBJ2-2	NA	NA	CASRETVPNTGELFF	TGCGCCAGCAGGGAGACAGTTCCTAACACCGGGGAGCTGTTTTTT
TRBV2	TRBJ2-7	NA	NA	CASSLRVGEQYF	TGTGCCAGCAGTCTCAGGGTTGGAGAGCAGTACTTC
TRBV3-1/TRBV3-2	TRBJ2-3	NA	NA	CASSQGWGVDPDTQYF	TGTGCCAGCAGCCAAGGTTGGGGGGTAGACCCAGATACGCAGTATTTT
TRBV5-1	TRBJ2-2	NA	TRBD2	CASSLLAGVLKGAGELFF	TGCGCCAGCAGCCTACTAGCGGGAGTATTGAAAGGGGCCGGGGAGCTGTTTTTT
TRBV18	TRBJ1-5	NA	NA	CASSARTVNQPQHF	TGTGCCAGCTCAGCCAGGACAGTCAATCAGCCCCAGCATTTT
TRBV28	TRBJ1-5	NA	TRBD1	CASRPGQGRSNQPQHF	TGTGCCAGCAGGCCAGGACAGGGTCGGAGCAATCAGCCCCAGCATTTT
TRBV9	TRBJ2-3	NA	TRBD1	CASSKMTGADTQYF	TGTGCCAGCAGCAAAATGACAGGGGCAGATACGCAGTATTTT
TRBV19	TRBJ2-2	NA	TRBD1	CASSVGQGAPFRGTGELFF	TGTGCCAGTAGTGTCGGACAGGGGGCACCTTTTCGAGGCACCGGGGAGCTGTTTTTT